This T cell receptor (beta chain) was sequenced during a study of shared clonotypes between healthy human individuals (dated by TCRdb to 2020 to 2022). About the full investigation: A few men and a couple of women, aged 18 to 49 years, made up the cohort. To estimate repertoire size and how much clonotype sharing occurs between individuals, the study deeply sequenced the blood TCR repertoires of 4 to 6 healthy adults. Libraries were prepared and TCR repertoires were sequenced by different laboratories using diverse techniques, in order to increase sequencing depth and limit assay-specific biases. Per donor, leukapheresis produced somewhere between about 0.8 and 9 billion PBMCs.

The donors were healthy, HIV-negative adults who had no recently reported acute infections or vaccinations. Every donor was a Caucasian adult living in Nashville, Tennessee, USA. For unsorted samples, some 90 million PBMCs were counted and genomic DNA was extracted with the QIAamp DNA Blood Mini kit. Blood was collected by leukapheresis, and PBMCs were isolated by Ficoll-Histopaque density gradient centrifugation and then cryopreserved in liquid nitrogen vapor phase. Using the deep immunoSEQ assay, multiplex PCR amplified TCR CDR3 regions from genomic DNA. Extracted genomic DNA from each cell subset was spread evenly across all wells of several immunoSEQ 96-well plates, with each plate serving as a replicate. Each replicate PCR for unsorted PBMC received roughly 300 ng genomic DNA, equal to approximately 30,000 T cell genomes. Unsorted PBMC genomic DNA was sequenced across ten immunoSEQ deep assay plates. Purified libraries were measured with a Qubit 3.0 fluorometer, size-checked on a Bioanalyzer 2100, and measured again with the KAPA Library Quantification kit. A separate single-read 150-cycle Illumina NextSeq 550 flow cell was used to sequence each immunoSEQ 96-well plate. The paper's processing steps were these. Because only junctional sequences without quality scores were contained in the immunoSEQ output, filtering matching that applied to full-length reads could not be performed. To assign V/J genes and CDR3, sequences were annotated using PyIR, a Python wrapper for IgBLAST v1.9, with IMGT germline references. Reads were filtered out if the reads had weak V/J assignments (E-value above 1e-6), no CDR3, stop codons, out-of-frame junctions, or ambiguous translated residues. V3J clonotypes were defined as sequences sharing an identical inferred V gene, J gene, and CDR3 amino acid sequence. Percentage overlap between repertoires was calculated by dividing the number of shared unique clonotypes by the size of the smaller repertoire. Three approaches were used to assess repertoire richness: RTK rarefaction, the Chao1 estimator, and Recon v2.1 estimates of unobserved clonotypes. TCRdb retrieved this table from immuneACCESS and kept in-frame rearrangements only. Not all clones are present; in checked studies, unresolved V genes account for under half, and no reason is known for the remainder. D and trimming were read from the DNA, whereas the V and J calls and clone size are those reported in that table. For this sample there are fewer than 550,000 clones; about 80% appear just once. Approximately 13% of the sample belongs to the ten largest clones.

The CDR1 and CDR2 encoded by the germline V gene (reference sequence) are GTSNPN and SVGIG. V is shortened by 8 bases, J by 5 bases, and the region joining them spans 15 bases. Measured from the cysteine to the phenylalanine, the CDR3 is 12 residues long. Only the CDR3 region is kept as DNA, spanning 36 bases read in frame from base 1. A remark on this clone: It lacks a known antigen. No clone much larger than this one lies a single base away; base qualities are absent.

Broad study findings and their caveats: Sampling was restricted to blood, and TCR repertoires in tissue are likely to differ from TCR repertoires in blood. Based on pairwise subsampling, the degree of clonotype sharing among donors was expected to be affected by sequencing depth. The small number of donors limited the genetic and exposure-history diversity represented.

Input material: PBMCs. The receptor's source is a middle-aged woman in good health. Some clones in this sample may be carry-over from other donors' samples. Recombination joined TRBV30 with TRBJ2-5, with the D call perhaps TRBD1 or TRBD2, each one matching 5 bases. The nucleotide sequence reads as follows: TGTGCCGGGGGTCGGGCGTGGGAGACCCAGTACTTC. This sequence encodes CAGGRAWETQYF.